This T cell receptor beta chain is from a study of blood T cell repertoires in COVID-19. Study processing details: It was from reference gene primer amplification that nucleated cell counts were estimated. The assay was immunoSEQ multiplex PCR, and TCRdb's table has in-frame clones only and misses some. That table gives V, J and clone size, and the DNA gave D and trimming. The sample holds some 320,000 clones, approximately 88% seen once. Germline CDR1 reads SGHRS; CDR2 reads YFSETQ. The CDR3 sequence is 14 residues long. Trimming cost V 1 base and J 7 bases; bases outside gene matches: 7. Sequencing was carried out using peripheral blood. The chain employs TRBV5-1 and TRBJ1-2, with 7 bases matching TRBD1. This clonotype originated in a woman aged 30 to 39 who had recovered from COVID-19. The DNA for the CDR3 is TGCGCCAGCAGCTTGCGAAGTTGGACAGGTGGCTACACCTTC. Protein sequence: CASSLRSWTGGYTF.